One sample yielded the 27 T cell receptor beta chains listed below, sequenced in a study of blood T cell repertoires in COVID-19. Profiling relied on immunoSEQ multiplex PCR, and the TCRdb table lists in-frame clones only, not all of them. The sample gives some 83,000 clones, roughly 86% of which show up once; 8% is in the top ten. Sequenced sample: peripheral blood. The origin of the receptors is a man between 45 and 60 years old with active COVID-19.

The chain joins TRBV28 to TRBJ1-1; 7 nucleotides line up with TRBD1. V shed 4 bases and J 4 bases; nucleotides not matched to a gene: 6. CDR3 length: 14 amino acids. CDR1 is MDHEN and CDR2 is SYDVKM in the germline V gene. CDR3: CASSSTGRGTEAFF. The CDR3 DNA follows: TGTGCCAGCAGTTCGACAGGGAGAGGCACTGAAGCTTTCTTT.

This rearrangement joins TRBV7-2 to TRBJ2-3; 12 bases map to TRBD2. The CDR3 runs 15 residues. Germline V gene sequence: CDR1 SGHTA, CDR2 FQGNSA. Trimming took 0 bases from V and 6 from J; bases not matched to a gene: 1. CDR3 amino acids: CASSLAGTSGDTQYF. CDR3 bases: TGTGCCAGCAGCTTAGCGGGGACTAGCGGGGATACGCAGTATTTT.

V usage is TRBV4-3 and J usage is TRBJ2-3; TRBD2 is a possible D gene (6 bases). The CDR3 runs to 19 residues. The V and J ends lost 0 bases and 6 bases respectively, with 25 bases between them. Germline assignment: CDR1 LGHNA and CDR2 YSLEER. The chain's CDR3 is CASSQELAEPGTALDTQYF. CDR3 nucleotides: TGCGCCAGCAGCCAAGAATTGGCCGAACCCGGGACTGCCCTGGATACGCAGTATTTT.

The V call is TRBV5-8, the J call TRBJ1-6, with D uncertain. The CDR3 contains 17 residues. The germline gives CDR1 SGHTS, CDR2 YDEGEE. V was cut by 2 bases and J by 3 bases, with 15 bases left in between. The CDR3 sequence: CASSFDTGGNYNSPLHF. DNA for the CDR3: TGTGCCAGCAGCTTTGATACCGGCGGAAACTATAATTCACCCCTCCACTTT.

The chain has TRBV28 and TRBJ2-3; the match to TRBD1 covers 10 bases. CDR3 length: 14 residues. CDR1 MDHEN and CDR2 SYDVKM come from the germline V gene. V lost 7 bases, J lost 8 bases, and 9 bases stayed unmatched. The CDR3 DNA sequence: TGTGCCAGCAAACCGGGACAGGGGTTCGGTACGCAGTATTTT. Residues: CASKPGQGFGTQYF.

The gene calls are TRBV18 and TRBJ2-2, with a weak D call TRBD1 (6 bases). There are 16 residues in the CDR3. Germline V gives CDR1 KGHSH, CDR2 LQKENI. Trimming pared 3 bases from V and 4 bases from J, leaving 15 bases between. CDR3 bases: TGTGCCAGCTCACCGAAGGACAGCCTAGCCACCGGGGAGCTGTTTTTT. It yields the protein CASSPKDSLATGELFF.

The chain links TRBV28 to TRBJ2-5; D may be TRBD1 (5 bases). Trimming cost V 5 bases and J 5 bases, with 18 bases left between them. CDR1 and CDR2 from the germline V gene are MDHEN and SYDVKM. The CDR3 length is 15 residues. CDR3 sequence (DNA): TGTGCCAGCAGTACCGCACTGGGGCGCGGTGAGACCCAGTACTTC. Translating it yields CASSTALGRGETQYF.

The chain combines TRBV2 with TRBJ1-1, with D possibly being TRBD1 (5 bases). Germline V CDR1 and CDR2: SNHLY, FYNNEI. The CDR3 sequence is 14 residues long. Between the trimmed V and J ends, which lost 6 bases and 4 bases, there was a span of 15 bases. CDR3 in DNA: TGTGCCAGCAGGATGGGGGGGGGTTTCACTGAAGCTTTCTTT. This encodes CASRMGGGFTEAFF. Using reference TRBV2 and TRBJ1-1 for the parts outside the CDR3, the full variable domain is EPEVTQTPSHQVTQMGQEVILRCVPISNHLYFYWYRQILGQKVEFLVSFYNNEISEKSEIFDDQFSVERPDGSNFTLKIRSTKLEDSAMYFCASRMGGGFTEAFFGQGTRLTVV.

The gene calls are TRBV30 and TRBJ2-7, with D hard to call. CDR1 is GTSNPN and CDR2 is SVGIG in the germline V gene (reference sequence). V lost 4 bases and J lost 0, with 10 bases in between. The CDR3 length is 13 residues. In nucleotides, the CDR3 is TGTGCCTGGATTTTGGAGAGCTCCTACGAGCAGTACTTC. Its translation: CAWILESSYEQYF.

The gene calls are TRBV6-6 and TRBJ2-5, with 7 bases that match TRBD2. The CDR3 has 14 amino acids. Unmatched junction bases numbered 7, after V lost 6 bases and J lost 3 bases. Germline CDR1 MNHNY, CDR2 SVGAGI (reference sequence). CDR3 amino acids: CASRGRVLEETQYF. Here the CDR3 DNA reads TGTGCCAGCAGGGGGAGGGTACTTGAAGAGACCCAGTACTTC.

J is TRBJ2-1 and V is TRBV5-4, with 9 bases that match TRBD2. CDR1 and CDR2 (germline): SGHNT, YYREEE (reference sequence). CDR3 length: 16 residues. Germline trimming cut 1 base from V and 5 bases from J; bases unmatched to any gene: 7. The CDR3 protein is CASSLPTSGLNNEQFF. CDR3 DNA: TGTGCCAGCAGCTTGCCGACTAGCGGCCTAAACAATGAGCAGTTCTTC. Full variable domain (missing parts from reference TRBV5-4 and TRBJ2-1): ETGVTQSPTHLIKTRGQQVTLRCSSQSGHNTVSWYQQALGQGPQFIFQYYREEENGRGNFPPRFSGLQFPNYSSELNVNALELDDSALYLCASSLPTSGLNNEQFFGPGTRLTVL.

The chain carries TRBV5-1 and TRBJ1-3; a weak D match, TRBD1 (5 bases). V was cut by 2 bases and J by 4 bases, with 13 bases left in between. This CDR3 region has 15 residues. Germline V gene data show CDR1 as SGHRS and CDR2 as YFSETQ. The CDR3 region is CASSLGTGLGNTIYF. The CDR3 DNA sequence: TGCGCCAGCAGCTTAGGTACAGGTCTCGGAAACACCATATATTTT.

The rearrangement links TRBV5-4 to TRBJ1-2; a possible D gene is TRBD1 (6 bases). V shed 7 bases and J shed 8 bases, with 27 bases lying between them. This CDR3 region has 16 residues. CDR1 is SGHNT and CDR2 is YYREEE in the germline V gene (reference sequence). This CDR3 is CASSLGGGSRGDGYTF. In DNA, the CDR3 is TGTGCCAGCTCCCTCGGGGGGGGCAGCCGAGGGGACGGCTACACCTTC.

Concerning this clone: One junction end disagrees with the germline gene, perhaps due to a read error. The V call is TRBV19, the J call TRBJ1-5; 7 positions agree with TRBD1. The germline CDR1 and CDR2 sequences are LNHDA and SQIVND (reference sequence). The CDR3 totals 13 residues. The CDR3: CASSRGRGQPQHF. The CDR3 nucleotides are TGTGCCAGCAGTAGGGGGCGCGGACAGCCCCAGCATTTT.

This chain uses TRBV4-3 with TRBJ2-1; 9 bases are shared with TRBD2. CDR1 is LGHNA, CDR2 YSLEER, per germline. V lost 1 base to trimming and J lost 5 bases; unmatched junction nucleotides: 6. This CDR3 is built from 16 residues. The CDR3 nucleotides are TGCGCCAGCAGCCAAGTACTCGCGGGGGGGAACAATGAGCAGTTCTTC. It is translated as CASSQVLAGGNNEQFF.

This clone was observed once. The chain joins TRBV2 to TRBJ2-7, with 8 bases matching TRBD1. Germline V gene data show CDR1 as SNHLY and CDR2 as FYNNEI. CDR3 size: 14 residues. Trimming cost V 7 bases and J 2 bases; bases outside gene matches: 7. The CDR3 loop is CASTTGGSPYEQYF. The DNA of the CDR3 is TGTGCCAGCACAACAGGGGGGAGCCCCTACGAGCAGTACTTC.

This chain connects TRBV5-1 to TRBJ2-7, with 9 bases aligning to TRBD1. Germline CDR1 SGHRS, CDR2 YFSETQ. V lost 0 bases, J lost 5 bases, and 6 bases stayed unmatched. The length of the CDR3 is 15 residues. The CDR3 DNA is TGCGCCAGCAGCTTGGACAGGGGGCCTCGGGACGAGCAGTACTTC. It encodes CASSLDRGPRDEQYF.

The genes are TRBV5-1 and TRBJ2-2; 8 nucleotides agree with TRBD2. Germline lookup yields CDR1 SGHRS and CDR2 YFSETQ. Trimming took 1 base from V and 3 from J; bases not matched to a gene: 5. This CDR3 contains 16 residues. The CDR3 region is CASSLLAGFDTGELFF. As DNA, the CDR3 is TGCGCCAGCAGCTTGTTAGCGGGGTTCGACACCGGGGAGCTGTTTTTT.

The V and J genes are TRBV7-2 and TRBJ2-1, with 12 bases matching TRBD2. Germline V gene lookup returns CDR1 SGHTA and CDR2 FQGNSA. J was trimmed by 4 bases and V by 5 bases; bases with no gene match: 6. The CDR3 extends over 16 amino acids. CDR3: CASSRRLAGEYNEQFF. In DNA form, the CDR3 reads TGTGCCAGCAGCAGACGACTAGCGGGGGAGTACAATGAGCAGTTCTTC.

The chain links TRBV30 to TRBJ2-2; the match to TRBD1 covers 7 bases. Trimming cost V 1 base and J 5 bases; bases outside gene matches: 16. Germline CDR1 and CDR2: GTSNPN and SVGIG (reference sequence). The CDR3 covers 18 residues. The CDR3 loop is CAWSDPGQRIRITGELFF. DNA of the CDR3: TGTGCCTGGAGTGACCCGGGACAGCGGATTAGGATTACCGGGGAGCTGTTTTTT.

This chain uses TRBV28 with TRBJ2-5; 8 bases match TRBD1. The germline V gene encodes CDR1 MDHEN and CDR2 SYDVKM. The length of the CDR3 is 14 residues. Trimming cost V 5 bases and J 2 bases; bases outside gene matches: 4. This CDR3 is CASSIGTGQETQYF. DNA for the CDR3: TGTGCCAGCAGTATAGGGACAGGACAAGAGACCCAGTACTTC.

The rearrangement links TRBV7-9 to TRBJ1-2; D possibly corresponds to TRBD1 (5 bases). Trimming stripped 8 bases from V and 4 bases from J, with 14 bases between. CDR3 size: 13 residues. Germline lookup yields CDR1 SEHNR and CDR2 FQNEAQ (reference sequence). The CDR3 protein is CASSLPGGYGYTF. For the CDR3, the DNA is TGTGCCAGCTCTCTACCGGGGGGCTATGGCTACACCTTC.

A few counts support this clone. The chain couples TRBV19 to TRBJ1-4; D gene unclear. CDR3 length equals 14 residues. From germline, CDR1 is LNHDA and CDR2 SQIVND (reference sequence). V dropped 4 bases and J dropped 5 bases, with 11 bases sitting between them. As DNA, the CDR3 is TGTGCCAGTAGTACTAGACGGAGGAATGAAAAACTGTTTTTT. It translates to CASSTRRRNEKLFF.

A word on this clone: Other nucleotide sequences in the sample specify the same CDR3. The V gene is TRBV29-1, the J gene TRBJ1-1, with TRBD1 identical over 9 bases. The CDR3 contains 13 residues. V dropped 7 bases and J dropped 1; count of bases not matched to a gene: 4. Germline V gene sequence: CDR1 SQVTM, CDR2 ANQGSEA. The CDR3 is CSASTGGNTEAFF. The CDR3 region has the DNA TGCAGCGCGTCGACAGGGGGGAACACTGAAGCTTTCTTT.

This clone was counted a few times. At the DNA level, this CDR3 is encoded by other sequences in the same sample as well. The rearrangement uses TRBV19 and TRBJ2-1; D perhaps matches TRBD2 (6 bases). Per germline, CDR1 LNHDA and CDR2 SQIVND (reference sequence). This CDR3 contains 15 residues. Between the trimmed V and J ends, which lost 1 base and 3 bases, there was a span of 10 bases. This chain's CDR3 is CASSIVQGGYNEQFF. CDR3 DNA: TGTGCCAGTAGTATAGTCCAGGGAGGCTACAATGAGCAGTTCTTC.

The table lists this clone with many counts. The rearrangement uses TRBV19 and TRBJ2-7; TRBD1 agrees at 7 bases. V lost 1 base to trimming and J lost 5 bases; unmatched junction nucleotides: 20. In germline, CDR1 is LNHDA, CDR2 SQIVND (reference sequence). The CDR3 covers 19 residues. The CDR3 bases are TGTGCCAGTAGTATAGCTGCGGCAGGGGGTGTGGGTAATGACAACGAGCAGTACTTC. This sequence encodes CASSIAAAGGVGNDNEQYF.

This clone was seen a few times. This chain joins TRBV7-2 and TRBJ1-1; D might be TRBD1 (6 bases). Germline V gene lookup returns CDR1 SGHTA and CDR2 FQGNSA. V dropped 4 bases and J dropped 5 bases, with 14 bases sitting between them. The CDR3 is made up of 14 amino acids. The CDR3 here is CASSSTGTSTEAFF. As DNA, the CDR3 is TGTGCCAGCAGCTCAACAGGGACCTCAACTGAAGCTTTCTTT.